This T cell receptor (beta chain) was profiled in a study of blood T cell repertoires in COVID-19. Per the original methods: Estimation of nucleated cell counts relied on the amplification of reference gene primers. TCRdb's copy holds only in-frame clones and misses some; the assay was immunoSEQ multiplex PCR. D and trimming were read from the DNA, whereas the V and J calls and clone size are those reported in that table. The table records roughly 200,000 clones, about 75% of them present only once. Source material: peripheral blood. The sequence came from a woman in her 50s with active or convalescent COVID-19.

The CDR3 protein is CASSLGAGSVEQYF. The CDR3 bases are TGTGCCAGCAGCTTGGGGGCCGGCAGTGTGGAGCAGTACTTC. The chain carries TRBV5-6 and TRBJ2-7, with D unclear. V lost 0 bases and J lost 7, with 14 bases in between. The germline CDR1 and CDR2 sequences are SGHDT and YYEEEE. The length of the CDR3 is 14 residues.